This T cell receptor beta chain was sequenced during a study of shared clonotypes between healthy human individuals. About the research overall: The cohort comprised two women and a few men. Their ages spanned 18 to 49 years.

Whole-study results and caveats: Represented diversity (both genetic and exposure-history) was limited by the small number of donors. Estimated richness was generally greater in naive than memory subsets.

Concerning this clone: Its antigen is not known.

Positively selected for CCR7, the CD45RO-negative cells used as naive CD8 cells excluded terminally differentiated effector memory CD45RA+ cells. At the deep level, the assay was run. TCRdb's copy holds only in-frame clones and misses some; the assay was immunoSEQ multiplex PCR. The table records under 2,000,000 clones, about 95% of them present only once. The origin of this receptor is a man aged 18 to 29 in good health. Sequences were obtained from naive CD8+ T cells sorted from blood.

CDR3 amino acids: CASSLSVGTVFHGYTF. CDR3 bases: TGTGCCAGCAGTTTATCGGTGGGGACCGTCTTCCATGGCTACACCTTC. The rearrangement uses TRBV27 and TRBJ1-2, with D tentatively TRBD1 (5 bases). CDR3 length: 16 residues. Germline V CDR1 and CDR2: MNHEY, SMNVEV (reference sequence). The ends were cut back, 0 bases at V and 6 bases at J, with 17 bases in the middle.